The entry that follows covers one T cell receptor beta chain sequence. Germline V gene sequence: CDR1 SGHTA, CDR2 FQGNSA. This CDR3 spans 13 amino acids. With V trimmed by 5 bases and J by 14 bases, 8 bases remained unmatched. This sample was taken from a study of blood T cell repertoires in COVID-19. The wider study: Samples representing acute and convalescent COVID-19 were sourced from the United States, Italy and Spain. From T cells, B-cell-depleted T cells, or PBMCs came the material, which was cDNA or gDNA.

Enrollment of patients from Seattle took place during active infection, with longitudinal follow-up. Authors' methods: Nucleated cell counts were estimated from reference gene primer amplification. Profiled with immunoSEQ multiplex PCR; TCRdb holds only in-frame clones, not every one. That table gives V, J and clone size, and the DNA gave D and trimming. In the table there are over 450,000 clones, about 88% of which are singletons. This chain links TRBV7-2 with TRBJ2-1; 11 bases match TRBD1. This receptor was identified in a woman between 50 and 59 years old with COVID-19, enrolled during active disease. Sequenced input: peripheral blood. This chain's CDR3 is CASSLSPGQGEFF. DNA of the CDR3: TGTGCCAGCAGCCTAAGTCCGGGACAGGGGGAGTTCTTC.